Below, one TCR beta chain is given with its context. Its antigen remains unidentified. The CDR3 has 13 residues. Germline V lookup: CDR1 KGHSH, CDR2 LQKENI. V gave up 8 bases and J gave up 1 base, with 11 bases separating them. The sample belongs to a study of T cell responses to AZD1222 COVID-19 vaccine. Study-wide results and caveats: Regions 160-218 and 743-854 dominated among vaccine-associated CD4 TCRs spanning spike.

Here immunoSEQ multiplex PCR was the method, and the copy in TCRdb shows in-frame clones only, minus some. The sample includes around 130,000 clones, about nine tenths of them seen just once. This TCR derives from an adult in good health. The chain joins TRBV18 to TRBJ1-1; D perhaps matches TRBD1 (6 bases). Sequencing was performed on peripheral blood, taken on day 0 of AZD1222 vaccination. CDR3 amino acids: CASRTQGNTEAFF. CDR3 nucleotides: TGTGCCAGCCGAACACAGGGGAACACTGAAGCTTTCTTT.